The rows below give T cell receptor beta chains drawn from one sample of a study of blood T cell repertoires in COVID-19. The protocol was immunoSEQ multiplex PCR, while the TCRdb copy is restricted to in-frame clones and leaves out a portion. The sample has a few hundred thousand clones; 87% are singletons. Sequencing was performed on PBMCs or T cells enriched from blood (not recorded which). The receptor source for this set is a middle-aged man in a cohort exposed to, infected with or recovered from COVID-19 (not recorded which). Each CDR3 is given with its conserved first and last residue. Fields, in order: J gene, clone size, D gene, V gene, CDR3 protein, CDR3 DNA. The D gene is left open where the match is weak. Size values are once, few and many counts, or a class for expanded clones, and some rows have none.

TRBJ2-7,-,-,TRBV7-2,CASSLWAQTYEQYF,TGTGCCAGCAGCTTATGGGCACAGACCTACGAGCAGTACTTC
TRBJ1-3,-,TRBD1,TRBV28,CASSLDRVGNTIYF,TGTGCCAGCAGTTTAGACAGGGTGGGAAACACCATATATTTT
TRBJ1-2,-,-,TRBV7-9,CASSLAGGPFNYGYTF,TGTGCCAGCAGCTTAGCGGGGGGGCCCTTTAACTATGGCTACACCTTC
TRBJ1-4,-,-,TRBV28,CASSPVLGGRAYEKLFF,TGTGCCAGCAGTCCCGTACTCGGAGGAAGAGCGTATGAAAAACTGTTTTTT
TRBJ2-7,-,TRBD1,TRBV2,CASKTGGLSDEQYF,TGTGCCAGCAAGACAGGGGGACTTTCTGATGAGCAGTACTTC
TRBJ2-7,-,TRBD1,TRBV4-1,CASSHPGTGLYEQYF,TGCGCCAGCAGCCACCCCGGGACAGGACTATACGAGCAGTACTTC
TRBJ2-7,-,-,TRBV28,CASSRESEQYF,TGTGCCAGCAGCAGGGAATCCGAGCAGTACTTC
TRBJ2-7,-,TRBD1,TRBV5-1,CASSHATGDPYEQYF,TGCGCCAGCAGCCACGCGACAGGGGATCCCTACGAGCAGTACTTC
TRBJ1-1,once,TRBD1,TRBV3-1/TRBV3-2,CASSQGRGTGAFF,TGTGCCAGCAGCCAAGGGAGGGGGACAGGAGCTTTCTTT
TRBJ2-1,-,-,TRBV11-1,CASGSLQVEQFF,TGTGCCAGCGGGAGCCTCCAAGTTGAGCAGTTCTTC
TRBJ1-2,-,-,TRBV2,CASSPRYGYTF,TGTGCCAGCAGTCCCCGTTATGGCTACACCTTC
TRBJ2-7,-,-,TRBV6-4,CASSVDFPDEQYF,TGTGCCAGCAGTGTGGACTTTCCCGACGAGCAGTACTTC
TRBJ1-5,once,-,TRBV27,CASRGMGGSNQPQHF,TGTGCCAGCAGAGGGATGGGGGGGAGCAATCAGCCCCAGCATTTT
TRBJ1-4,-,-,TRBV6-5,CASSKSSTNEKLFF,TGTGCCAGCAGCAAGAGCTCAACTAATGAAAAACTGTTTTTT
TRBJ1-1,-,TRBD1,TRBV28,CASSGVFGTGGRAFF,TGTGCCAGCAGTGGGGTTTTTGGGACAGGGGGACGAGCTTTCTTT
TRBJ2-7,-,TRBD2,TRBV7-2,CASSLAPGGSYEQYF,TGTGCCAGCAGCTTAGCGCCGGGGGGCTCCTACGAGCAGTACTTC
TRBJ1-2,-,-,TRBV19,CASSDYGPGNYGYTF,TGTGCCAGTAGCGACTACGGACCGGGAAACTATGGCTACACCTTC
TRBJ1-5,-,-,TRBV6-2/TRBV6-3,CASSYGGLGNQPQHF,TGTGCCAGCAGTTATGGGGGACTAGGCAATCAGCCCCAGCATTTT
TRBJ2-7,-,TRBD2,TRBV14,CASSQGVLAGTYEQYF,TGTGCCAGCAGCCAAGGTGTCCTAGCGGGTACCTACGAGCAGTACTTC
TRBJ2-7,-,TRBD2,TRBV3-1/TRBV3-2,CASSSHSSGSSNEQYF,TGTGCCAGCAGCTCTCACTCAAGCGGGAGTTCCAACGAGCAGTACTTC
TRBJ1-6,few,-,TRBV6-1,CASSARGQGGINASPLHF,TGTGCCAGCAGTGCCAGAGGTCAGGGAGGAATTAATGCCTCACCCCTCCACTTT
TRBJ2-7,-,-,TRBV28,CARNPRTAYEQYF,TGTGCCCGCAACCCGCGGACAGCCTACGAGCAGTACTTC
TRBJ1-2,-,TRBD1,TRBV29-1,CSVSDGTVSYTF,TGCAGCGTTTCCGACGGGACAGTCAGCTACACCTTC
TRBJ2-5,-,TRBD1,TRBV2,CASSLEPGQGETQYF,TGTGCCAGCAGCCTAGAACCGGGACAGGGGGAGACCCAGTACTTC
TRBJ2-1,-,TRBD2,TRBV5-1,CASTTSGNSYNEQFF,TGCGCCAGCACGACTAGCGGGAACTCCTACAATGAGCAGTTCTTC
TRBJ1-4,-,-,TRBV10-1,CASSLTASGEKLFF,TGCGCCAGCAGCCTTACTGCCTCGGGTGAAAAACTGTTTTTT
TRBJ2-7,-,-,TRBV5-4,CASSGGSSYEQYF,TGTGCCAGCAGCGGGGGGAGTTCCTACGAGCAGTACTTC
TRBJ1-1,-,TRBD1,TRBV27,CASKKQGNLNTEAFF,TGTGCCAGCAAGAAACAGGGGAATTTGAACACTGAAGCTTTCTTT
TRBJ2-1,once,-,TRBV5-4,CASSFTSTRDEQFF,TGTGCCAGCAGCTTCACTAGCACTAGGGATGAGCAGTTCTTC
TRBJ1-1,-,TRBD1,TRBV10-3,CAIGIPGGTEAFF,TGTGCCATCGGGATCCCAGGGGGCACTGAAGCTTTCTTT
TRBJ2-4,-,TRBD1,TRBV7-6,CASSLGTGGPLAKNIQYF,TGTGCCAGCAGCCTCGGGACAGGGGGCCCCCTAGCCAAAAACATTCAGTACTTC